This is a list of T cell receptor beta chains from one sample in a study of PD-1 blockade in mismatch repair-deficient tumors. The repertoire was sequenced with immunoSEQ multiplex PCR; TCRdb's copy has only in-frame clones and lacks some. Of about 9,400 clones detected, more than 80% appear once; the ten largest clones hold 0.97%. Sequencing was performed on PBMCs, taken almost 47 weeks after starting pembrolizumab. These receptors all stem from an adult with mismatch repair-deficient cancer. The conserved cysteine and the conserved F or W are not part of the CDR3 here.

j_call	v_call	cdr3_aa
TRBJ2-1	TRBV9	ASSVEGLAGPSSYNEQF
TRBJ2-5	TRBV10-3	AISAASGSRETQY
TRBJ2-1	TRBV6-4	ASSDRDYNEQF
TRBJ1-5	TRBV2	ASSARERVNQPQH
TRBJ2-5	TRBV7-6	ASSLAQWETQY
TRBJ2-3	TRBV7-2	ASSITASGALEY
TRBJ2-3	TRBV28	ASSFQSPGTQY
TRBJ1-6	TRBV28	ASSFRMDGGDSPLH
TRBJ1-3	TRBV28	ASSANDRTGNTIY
TRBJ2-7	TRBV15	ATSVGTGYTYEQY
TRBJ2-3	TRBV29-1	SVGAVAGGADTQY
TRBJ1-2	TRBV15	ATSRDRGGVGYGYT
TRBJ2-7	TRBV9	ASSPLNRASGIVEQY
TRBJ2-6	TRBV14	ASSSRPGQGVGGANVLT
TRBJ2-3	TRBV19	ASSIEGSSTDTQY
TRBJ2-5	TRBV5-1	ASSPGTSGRGTQY
TRBJ1-5	TRBV12-5	ASGLTGKYQPQH